This TCR beta chain was recovered during a study of OX40 agonist ivuxolimab in advanced cancers. Broader study findings: Clonal expansion was seen in CD4+ and CD8+ blood T cells by week 6 at 0.1 to 3.0 mg/kg.

Germline V gene sequence: CDR1 SGHRS, CDR2 YFSETQ. Trimming cost V 2 bases and J 6 bases, with 11 bases left between them. The CDR3 is made up of 14 amino acids. Clones were sequenced by immunoSEQ multiplex PCR, and TCRdb holds only the in-frame ones, with some missing. The data hold around 50,000 clones, with 79% observed a single time. Remarks on this clone: Its antigen remains unknown.

The source was CD4+ or CD8+ T cells sorted from blood, collected in a trial of the OX40 agonist ivuxolimab. V gene TRBV5-1 combines with J gene TRBJ1-4; D not certain. The TCR originated in an adult with an advanced solid tumor such as melanoma, head and neck, liver or kidney cancer. CDR3 nucleotides: TGCGCCAGCAGCTTATCCGGAAATGATGAAAAACTGTTTTTT. Translation gives CASSLSGNDEKLFF.